This T cell receptor (beta chain) came from a study of T cell responses to AZD1222 COVID-19 vaccine. In the study overall: Timing groups of about 4 and about 12 weeks for second doses were pooled.

Comments on this clone: The antigen is not known.

Germline-derived CDR1 and CDR2 are KGHSH and LQKENI. The V gene lost 2 bases and the J gene lost 5 bases, with 15 bases spanning the gap. CDR3 size: 15 residues. TCRdb's table, derived via immunoSEQ multiplex PCR, lists solely in-frame clones and lacks some. The sample shows about 92,000 clones, roughly 93% of them seen only once. Overall study findings and caveats: The breadth and depth of Spike-specific TCRs increased once two AZD1222 doses had been given. Baseline antibody screening turned up just a handful of seropositive AZD1222 recipients.

V usage is TRBV18 and J usage is TRBJ1-1; D possibly corresponds to TRBD1 (5 bases). The sequence came from an adult in good health. Here the sequenced sample was peripheral blood, taken on day 0 of AZD1222 vaccination. The CDR3 spells CASSPGGRIGTEAFF. In DNA, the CDR3 is TGTGCCAGCTCACCAGGGGGTAGGATAGGGACTGAAGCTTTCTTT.